Below are 13 T cell receptor beta chains sequenced from a single sample in a study of early T cells in non-severe SARS-CoV-2 infection. Each CDR3 protein gets one entry after TCRdb re-called the 5' RACE reads with MiXCR. This table holds approximately 19,000 distinct CDR3 sequences, approximately 5.4% found once. The sequenced sample was whole blood. Receptors were obtained from an adult who was a healthcare worker with PCR-confirmed SARS-CoV-2 infection or an uninfected control (not recorded which).

This clonotype showed up just a few times. A junction end diverges from the germline sequence, so it may reflect a read error. This rearrangement joins TRBV7-7 to TRBJ2-1; no reliable D call. This CDR3 comprises 15 residues. CDR1 is SSHAT, CDR2 FNYEAQ, per germline (reference sequence). CDR3 region: CASSLKYGIYNEQFF. The CDR3, as DNA: TGTGCTAGCAGCTTAAAGTACGGAATATACAATGAGCAGTTCTTC.

CDR3 sequence: CASISGANVLTF. The DNA for the CDR3 is TGTGCCAGCATTTCTGGGGCCAACGTCCTGACTTTC. The J gene is TRBJ2-6, the V gene TRBV6-5; D gene ambiguous. Germline lookup yields CDR1 MNHEY and CDR2 SVGAGI. The length of the CDR3 is 12 residues. V lost 7 bases, J lost 1 base, and 2 bases lay in between.

The V gene is TRBV9, the J gene TRBJ2-2, with no clear D. Trimming cost V 0 bases and J 6 bases, with 9 bases left between them. Germline V lookup: CDR1 SGDLS, CDR2 YYNGEE. The CDR3 length is 14 residues. CDR3 region: CASSVGRLPGELFF. The CDR3 DNA reads TGTGCCAGCAGCGTAGGAAGACTCCCCGGGGAGCTGTTTTTT.

This clonotype was counted a few times. The V and J genes are TRBV14 and TRBJ2-1, with TRBD2 matching over 9 bases. Germline values: CDR1 SGHDN, CDR2 FVKESK. The J segment lost 2 bases and the V segment lost 1 base, leaving 3 bases of the junction unmatched. The CDR3 is made up of 16 amino acids. In DNA form, the CDR3 reads TGTGCCAGCAGCCAAGTACGACTAGCGGCCTACAATGAGCAGTTCTTC. Its protein is CASSQVRLAAYNEQFF.

The chain couples TRBV7-2 to TRBJ1-1; 7 bases fit TRBD1. In germline, CDR1 is SGHTA, CDR2 FQGNSA. The junction had 6 bases not matched to a gene; V was cut back by 4 bases and J by 4 bases. The CDR3 has 14 residues. CDR3 coding DNA: TGTGCCAGCAGCTCGACAGGGATGATCACTGAAGCTTTCTTT. Translated: CASSSTGMITEAFF.

This clonotype was picked up many times. J is TRBJ1-4 and V is TRBV7-2; 11 bases align to TRBD1. The CDR3 covers 15 residues. The germline V gene has CDR1 SGHTA and CDR2 FQGNSA. Trimming took 4 bases from V and 5 from J; bases not matched to a gene: 3. The CDR3 here is CASSSDRGRNEKLFF. CDR3 coding DNA: TGTGCCAGCAGCTCGGACAGGGGGCGGAATGAAAAACTGTTTTTT.

At least ten counts were recorded for this clonotype. The V gene is TRBV7-9, the J gene TRBJ2-7; possibly TRBD1 or TRBD2 for D (5 bases each). The germline V gene has CDR1 SEHNR and CDR2 FQNEAQ (reference sequence). CDR3 length: 16 residues. Trimming shortened V by 8 bases and J by 0 bases, and 20 bases separated the two germline ends. CDR3: CASAPGPVGSSYEQYV. The CDR3 DNA sequence: TGTGCCAGCGCACCGGGGCCTGTAGGGAGCTCCTACGAGCAGTACGTC.

The V gene is TRBV6-6, the J gene TRBJ2-7; D perhaps matches TRBD2 (5 bases). The CDR3 covers 14 residues. V was shortened by 0 bases and J by 4 bases, with 10 bases between the two germline ends. From germline, CDR1 is MNHNY and CDR2 SVGAGI (reference sequence). CDR3 region: CASSYSIEGYEQYV. The CDR3 nucleotides read TGTGCCAGCAGTTACTCGATCGAGGGATACGAGCAGTACGTC.

The V gene is TRBV24-1, the J gene TRBJ2-3; D tentatively reads TRBD1 or TRBD2 (5 bases each). Trimming left V 3 bases short and J 3 bases short, with 9 bases between. The CDR3 is 14 amino acids. Looked up from germline, CDR1 is KGHDR and CDR2 is SFDVKD. Written as DNA, the CDR3 is TGTGCCACCAGTGATAGGGACCCTACAGATACGCAGTATTTT. Residues: CATSDRDPTDTQYF.

The chain uses TRBV14 and TRBJ2-5; D remains unclear. This CDR3 region has 13 residues. Germline V lookup: CDR1 SGHDN, CDR2 FVKESK. V was clipped by 0 bases and J by 7 bases, with 9 bases between them. CDR3 amino acids: CASSQEALRTQYF. For the CDR3, the DNA is TGTGCCAGCAGCCAAGAGGCTCTGAGGACCCAGTACTTC. The full variable domain, its missing parts supplied by reference TRBV14 and TRBJ2-5, is EAGVTQFPSHSVIEKGQTVTLRCDPISGHDNLYWYRRVMGKEIKFLLHFVKESKQDESGMPNNRFLAERTGGTYSTLKVQPAELEDSGVYFCASSQEALRTQYFGPGTRLLVL.

This clonotype rates as medium-sized (0.01 to 0.1%). The J gene is TRBJ2-7, the V gene TRBV7-9, with a tentative D call TRBD2 (6 bases). This CDR3 is 17 amino acids long. Trimming left V 5 bases short and J 3 bases short, with 23 bases between. CDR1 and CDR2 (germline): SEHNR, FQNEAQ (reference sequence). In DNA, the CDR3 is TGTGCCAGCAGCCCAAGAATCGCGGGACTCCCCCTCTACGAGCAGTACTTC. Translated: CASSPRIAGLPLYEQYF.

Ten or more counts support this clonotype. The chain uses TRBV9 and TRBJ1-1; D not resolved. The CDR3 length is 13 residues. The V gene's germline CDR1 is SGDLS and CDR2 YYNGEE. V dropped 0 bases and J dropped 2 bases, with 5 bases sitting between them. As DNA, the CDR3 is TGTGCCAGCAGCGTAGGGACCAACACTGAAGCTTTCTTT. Amino acids: CASSVGTNTEAFF.

This clonotype was picked up many times. The V call is TRBV7-8, the J call TRBJ2-1; no clear D. This CDR3 has 16 amino acids. CDR1 is SGHVS, CDR2 FQNEAQ, per germline. V lost 1 base to trimming and J lost 0 bases, with 10 bases between them. The DNA for the CDR3 is TGTGCCAGCAGCTTAGGTCCGGGCCACTCCTACAATGAGCAGTTCTTC. Its translation: CASSLGPGHSYNEQFF.